The rows below give T cell receptor beta chains drawn from one sample of a study of Graves' ophthalmopathy and Graves' hyperthyroidism. TCRdb analysed the multiplex PCR reads with MiXCR anew, one entry per CDR3 protein. The sample contains a few hundred thousand distinct CDR3 sequences, less than 40% of which appear only once. Sequencing used peripheral blood or thyroid tissue (not recorded which). The receptors stem from an adult man with Graves' hyperthyroidism. The CDR3 runs from the conserved cysteine through the conserved F or W. A D gene is named only where the DNA matches it firmly. Size values are once, few and many counts, or a class for expanded clones, and some rows have none.

D,size,V,J,CDR3,DNA
-,many,TRBV24-1,TRBJ2-2,CATSVSGESGELFF,TGTGCCACCAGTGTGTCAGGGGAATCCGGGGAGCTGTTTTTT
-,-,TRBV29-1,TRBJ2-5,CSVGEQGETQYF,TGCAGCGTTGGAGAACAGGGAGAGACCCAGTACTTC
-,-,TRBV7-3,TRBJ2-2,CASSQPGRFNTGELFF,TGTGCCAGCAGCCAACCGGGACGGTTCAACACCGGGGAGCTGTTTTTT
TRBD1,many,TRBV12-3/TRBV12-4,TRBJ1-2,CASSSTGGLDYGYTF,TGTGCCAGCAGTTCCACAGGGGGCTTGGACTATGGCTACACCTTC
-,many,TRBV29-1,TRBJ2-7,CSVMDHYEQYF,TGCAGCGTTATGGACCACTACGAGCAGTACTTC
-,-,TRBV11-1,TRBJ1-4,CASSEVYRVDEKLFF,TGTGCCAGCAGTGAAGTATACAGGGTTGATGAAAAACTGTTTTTT
-,-,TRBV7-9,TRBJ1-4,CASSRQVGDEKLFF,TGTGCCAGCAGCCGACAGGTCGGAGATGAAAAACTGTTTTTT
-,few,TRBV7-9,TRBJ2-7,CASSLGGPGGFVEQYF,TGCGCCAGCAGCTTGGGGGGGCCAGGGGGCTTCGTTGAGCAGTACTTC
-,few,TRBV19,TRBJ1-5,CASSIVGGQGYQPQHF,TGTGCCAGTAGTATAGTCGGCGGCCAGGGGTATCAGCCCCAGCATTTT
-,-,TRBV7-9,TRBJ2-3,CASSLGPSKDTQYF,TGTGCCAGCAGCTTAGGGCCGTCCAAAGATACGCAGTATTTT
TRBD1,many,TRBV29-1,TRBJ2-7,CSSRTGTDYEQYF,TGCAGTTCCCGGACAGGGACAGACTACGAGCAGTACTTC
TRBD2,many,TRBV12-3/TRBV12-4,TRBJ2-7,CASSLEGLAHYEQYF,TGTGCCAGCAGTTTAGAAGGACTAGCCCACTACGAGCAGTACTTC
TRBD1,many,TRBV6-1,TRBJ1-5,CASRDRGPGQPQHF,TGTGCCAGCCGGGACAGGGGGCCTGGTCAGCCCCAGCATTTT
TRBD2,-,TRBV7-9,TRBJ2-2,CASSKAGTSVTGELFF,TGTGCCAGCAGCAAAGCAGGGACTAGCGTCACCGGGGAGCTGTTTTTT
-,many,TRBV7-9,TRBJ1-5,CASSLLGDQPQHF,TGTGCCAGCAGCTTATTAGGGGATCAGCCCCAGCATTTT
-,-,TRBV6-6,TRBJ1-1,CASSYSWSLSGQGRGEAFF,TGTGCCAGCAGTTACTCGTGGTCACTTTCGGGTCAAGGGCGGGGTGAAGCTTTCTTT
-,-,TRBV19,TRBJ1-6,CASKTFQGNSPLHF,TGTGCCAGTAAAACATTCCAGGGGAATTCACCCCTCCACTTT
-,many,TRBV29-1,TRBJ1-2,CSVTHVGDNYGYTF,TGCAGCGTCACCCACGTGGGGGATAACTATGGCTACACCTTC
TRBD1,many,TRBV2,TRBJ1-2,CASKGARDRVDYGYTF,TGTGCCAGCAAGGGAGCAAGGGACAGGGTAGACTATGGCTACACCTTC
TRBD1,-,TRBV19,TRBJ1-1,CASSPGQGKVAFF,TGTGCCAGTAGCCCCGGACAGGGGAAAGTAGCTTTCTTT
TRBD1,-,TRBV15,TRBJ2-5,CATSRGAGGRKTQYF,TGTGCCACCAGCAGAGGGGCAGGGGGCCGGAAGACCCAGTACTTC
-,-,TRBV7-9,TRBJ1-5,CASSWGPQPQHF,TGTGCCAGCAGTTGGGGCCCTCAGCCCCAGCATTTT
-,few,TRBV12-3/TRBV12-4,TRBJ1-2,CASSSSNYGYTF,TGTGCCAGCAGTTCCTCAAACTATGGCTACACCTTC
TRBD2,many,TRBV5-8,TRBJ2-5,CASRIAGLQETQYF,TGTGCCAGCAGAATAGCGGGCCTACAAGAGACCCAGTACTTC
TRBD1,-,TRBV12-3/TRBV12-4,TRBJ1-3,CASSSTGASGNTMYF,TGTGCCAGCAGCTCAACAGGGGCCTCTGGAAACACCATGTATTTT
TRBD1,many,TRBV19,TRBJ1-2,CASTRTGRIGYTF,TGTGCCAGTACTCGGACAGGCCGCATCGGCTACACCTTC
-,-,TRBV7-8,TRBJ2-7,CASSLKVYEQYF,TGTGCCAGCAGCTTAAAGGTGTACGAGCAGTACTTC
-,-,TRBV10-3,TRBJ1-5,CAINRNQPQHF,TGTGCCATCAATCGCAATCAGCCCCAGCATTTT
TRBD1,many,TRBV2,TRBJ2-2,CASSLRQGPNTGELFF,TGTGCCAGCAGTCTAAGACAGGGGCCGAACACCGGGGAGCTGTTTTTT
-,once,TRBV2,TRBJ2-2,CATAEIGTGELFF,TGTGCTACGGCGGAGATAGGCACCGGGGAGCTGTTTTTT
-,-,TRBV7-9,TRBJ1-5,CASSPHTATEGLKTQHF,TGTGCCAGCAGTCCCCACACGGCAACCGAGGGACTGAAGACCCAGCATTTT
-,many,TRBV5-1,TRBJ2-7,CTSSLVRGSYEQYF,TGCACCAGCAGCTTGGTAAGGGGGAGCTACGAGCAGTACTTC
-,many,TRBV16,TRBJ1-5,CASSQVGQGMWQPQHF,TGTGCCAGCAGCCAAGTGGGCCAGGGGATGTGGCAGCCCCAGCATTTT
-,many,TRBV7-3,TRBJ1-6,CASSLMGTGNSPLHF,TGTGCCAGCAGCTTAATGGGTACGGGGAATTCACCCCTCCACTTT
-,-,TRBV29-1,TRBJ2-7,CSLRSRGRFDEQYF,TGCAGCTTGCGTTCCAGGGGGAGGTTCGACGAGCAGTACTTC
TRBD1,-,TRBV6-1,TRBJ1-1,CASRNTGGLNTEAFF,TGTGCCAGCAGGAATACAGGGGGGCTGAACACTGAAGCTTTCTTT
-,few,TRBV25-1,TRBJ2-7,CASSDPYSYEQYF,TGTGCCAGCAGTGACCCATACAGCTACGAGCAGTACTTC
TRBD2,few,TRBV29-1,TRBJ2-3,CSVAGTSGRVTLDTQYF,TGCAGCGTAGCCGGGACTAGCGGGAGGGTAACCTTGGATACGCAGTATTTT
-,many,TRBV10-1,TRBJ1-2,CASSQGRTYGYTF,TGCGCCAGCAGCCAGGGGAGGACCTATGGCTACACCTTC
-,-,TRBV7-2,TRBJ2-7,CASSAIPGSYEQYF,TGTGCCAGCAGCGCCATACCAGGGTCCTACGAGCAGTACTTC
-,many,TRBV28,TRBJ1-6,CASSLRSVRNSPLHF,TGTGCCAGCAGTTTACGGTCAGTAAGGAATTCACCCCTCCACTTT
TRBD2,-,TRBV12-3/TRBV12-4,TRBJ2-1,CASGGAGASNEQFF,TGTGCCAGCGGGGGAGCGGGGGCGAGCAATGAGCAGTTCTTC
-,many,TRBV10-3,TRBJ2-7,CAISDGHAPEQYF,TGTGCCATCAGCGATGGTCATGCCCCCGAGCAGTACTTC
TRBD1,many,TRBV24-1,TRBJ2-7,CATSDSGTETYEQYF,TGTGCCACCAGTGACTCCGGGACAGAAACCTACGAGCAGTACTTC
TRBD1,many,TRBV12-3/TRBV12-4,TRBJ1-5,CASSYQDRGQPQHF,TGTGCCAGCAGTTACCAGGACAGGGGGCAGCCCCAGCATTTT
-,many,TRBV2,TRBJ1-2,CASSVTGSDGYTF,TGTGCCAGCAGTGTGACGGGCTCTGACGGCTACACCTTC
TRBD1,-,TRBV10-3,TRBJ1-1,CASSYDLSAGQTNTEAFF,TGTGCCAGCAGTTACGATCTCAGTGCGGGACAGACGAACACTGAAGCTTTCTTT
-,many,TRBV2,TRBJ1-1,CASSEGGLVGNTEAFF,TGTGCCAGCAGTGAGGGGGGGTTGGTGGGGAACACTGAAGCTTTCTTT
TRBD1,-,TRBV9,TRBJ1-6,CASSGSLQGANISPLHF,TGTGCCAGCAGCGGAAGCTTACAGGGGGCTAATATTTCACCCCTCCACTTT
-,-,TRBV11-2,TRBJ1-6,CASSTDRSSYNSPLHF,TGTGCCAGCAGCACCGACAGGAGCTCCTATAATTCACCCCTCCACTTT
-,once,TRBV7-2,TRBJ1-5,CTSSLFNRGNQPQHF,TGTACCAGCAGCTTATTCAACCGAGGCAATCAGCCCCAGCATTTT
-,many,TRBV4-1,TRBJ1-5,CASSQEGGRGNQPQHF,TGCGCCAGCAGCCAAGAGGGGGGTCGCGGCAATCAGCCCCAGCATTTT
-,-,TRBV20-1,TRBJ2-5,CSARGVVGASNQPQYF,TGCAGTGCTAGAGGCGTGGTAGGGGCCAGCAATCAGCCCCAGTACTTC
TRBD2,-,TRBV2,TRBJ2-5,CASRVAGYQETQYF,TGTGCCAGCAGGGTAGCGGGGTACCAAGAGACCCAGTACTTC
-,few,TRBV7-9,TRBJ2-7,CASSYRGPTYEQYF,TGTGCCAGCAGTTACCGGGGACCTACCTACGAGCAGTACTTC
-,-,TRBV29-1,TRBJ2-5,CSQASTGQETQYF,TGCAGCCAAGCCTCGACGGGTCAAGAGACCCAGTACTTC
-,many,TRBV29-1,TRBJ2-2,CSADTGNTGELFF,TGCAGCGCTGACACAGGGAACACCGGGGAGCTGTTTTTT
-,-,TRBV10-3,TRBJ2-3,CASSEGAGGDGFADTQYF,TGTGCCAGCAGTGAAGGTGCTGGAGGGGATGGGTTCGCAGATACGCAGTATTTT
-,many,TRBV29-1,TRBJ2-7,CSVYLQDSYEQYF,TGCAGCGTGTACTTACAGGACTCCTACGAGCAGTACTTC
TRBD1,many,TRBV20-1,TRBJ1-6,CSAKDRDNSPLHF,TGCAGTGCTAAGGACAGGGATAATTCACCCCTCCACTTT